This TCR beta chain was captured by sequencing in a study of regulatory T cells in long-lasting Graves disease. This clonotype was counted many times. V trimming: 0 bases; J trimming: 3 bases; junction bases outside the gene matches: 14. The CDR3 sequence is 19 residues long. The germline V gene encodes CDR1 SGHAT and CDR2 FQNNGV. With iRepertoire HTBI primers and Arm-PCR of CDR3 regions, TCR beta libraries were built. TCRdb analysed the multiplex PCR reads with MiXCR anew, one entry per CDR3 protein. The sample lists around 230,000 distinct CDR3 sequences, about 17% seen once, with around 20% in the top ten. Time point denoted: newly diagnosed GD, antithyroid drugs for less than 3 months. There was RNA extracted from PBMCs, and the TCR library was made from it.

The chain links TRBV11-2 to TRBJ2-1; TRBD2 matches at 7 bases. The source material was peripheral blood mononuclear cells (PBMCs), sampled at new diagnosis, from a patient treated with antithyroid drugs. This clonotype originated in a female donor with Graves disease. Here the CDR3 DNA reads TGTGCCAGCAGCTTAGATGGGGGGAGGAGCGGGGCTCTCTACAATGAGCAGTTCTTC. Translation gives CASSLDGGRSGALYNEQFF. Variable domain in full (rest from reference TRBV11-2 and TRBJ2-1): EAGVAQSPRYKIIEKRQSVAFWCNPISGHATLYWYQQILGQGPKLLIQFQNNGVVDDSQLPKDRFSAERLKGVDSTLKIQPAKLEDSAVYLCASSLDGGRSGALYNEQFFGPGTRLTVL.